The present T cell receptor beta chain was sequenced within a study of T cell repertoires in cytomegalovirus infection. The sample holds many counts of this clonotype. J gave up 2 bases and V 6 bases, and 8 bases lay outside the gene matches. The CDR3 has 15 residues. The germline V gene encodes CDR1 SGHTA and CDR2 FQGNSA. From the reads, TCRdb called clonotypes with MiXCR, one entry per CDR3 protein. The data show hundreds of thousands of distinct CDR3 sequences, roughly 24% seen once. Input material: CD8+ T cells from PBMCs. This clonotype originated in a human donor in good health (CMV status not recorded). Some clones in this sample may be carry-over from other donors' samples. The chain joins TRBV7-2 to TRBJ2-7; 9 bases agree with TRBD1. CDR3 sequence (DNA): TGTGCCAGCAGTCTAGACAGGGGGGGGACCTACGAGCAGTACGTC. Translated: CASSLDRGGTYEQYV.